This T cell receptor beta chain was identified in a study of cytomegalovirus exposure and HLA in healthy donors. Overall study findings and caveats: A later analysis found first-cohort TCR clusters tended to co-occur in the 90 to 150 validation repertoires. Among TCR sequences, most were rare, though some public TCRs appeared in many donors. Fewer than 200 TCR beta chains were listed as cytomegalovirus-associated. Cytomegalovirus status, reportedly, was diagnosed with high specificity and sensitivity by the classifier.

For this clone: Its cognate antigen is unknown. Because the CDR3's place on the DNA is in doubt, the DNA is left out and the CDR3 is given as listed by TCRdb.

CDR1 is MNHEY, CDR2 SVGAGI, per germline. The CDR3 numbers 16 amino acids, ends counted. TCRdb keeps only in-frame clones here, not all; method: immunoSEQ multiplex PCR. Among more than 95,000 clones, about 86% were seen once, and the ten largest hold around 3.6%. The V gene is TRBV6-5, the J gene TRBJ1-5; TRBD1, the table's D call, lacks a check against the DNA. The origin of this receptor is a woman under 30 in good health and CMV-seropositive. Sample: PBMCs. CDR3 protein: CASSSSQGASIQPQHF.